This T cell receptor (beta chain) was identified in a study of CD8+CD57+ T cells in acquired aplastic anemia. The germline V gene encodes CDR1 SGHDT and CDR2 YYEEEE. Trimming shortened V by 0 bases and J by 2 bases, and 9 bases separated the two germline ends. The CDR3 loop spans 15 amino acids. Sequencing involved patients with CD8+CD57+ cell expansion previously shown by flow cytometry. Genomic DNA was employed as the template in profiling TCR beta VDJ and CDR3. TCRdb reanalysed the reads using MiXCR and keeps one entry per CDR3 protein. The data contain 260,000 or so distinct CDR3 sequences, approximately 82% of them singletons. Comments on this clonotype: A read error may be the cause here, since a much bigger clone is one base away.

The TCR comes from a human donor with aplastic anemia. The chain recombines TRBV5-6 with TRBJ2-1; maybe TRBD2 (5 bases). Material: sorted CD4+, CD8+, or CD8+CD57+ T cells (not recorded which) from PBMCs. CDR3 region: CASSLEREAYNEQFF. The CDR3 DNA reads TGTGCCAGCAGCTTGGAGAGGGAAGCCTACAATGAGCAGTTCTTC.